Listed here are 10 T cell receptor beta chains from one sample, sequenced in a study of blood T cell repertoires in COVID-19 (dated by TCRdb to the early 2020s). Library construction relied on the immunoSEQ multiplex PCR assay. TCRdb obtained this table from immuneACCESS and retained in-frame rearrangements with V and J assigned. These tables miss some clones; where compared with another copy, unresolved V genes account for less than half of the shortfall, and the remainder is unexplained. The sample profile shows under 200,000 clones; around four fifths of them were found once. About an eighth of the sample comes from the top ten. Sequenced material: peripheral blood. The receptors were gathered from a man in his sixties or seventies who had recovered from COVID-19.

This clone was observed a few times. The CDR3 DNA sequence: TGTGCCTGGAGTAGATACACGGGAAGATATGGAAACACCATATATTTT. Residues: CAWSRYTGRYGNTIYF. This rearrangement joins TRBV30 to TRBJ1-3, with D unclear. Trimming pared 2 bases from V and 3 bases from J, leaving 17 bases between. CDR3 length: 16 residues. Germline V gene lookup returns CDR1 GTSNPN and CDR2 SVGIG (reference sequence).

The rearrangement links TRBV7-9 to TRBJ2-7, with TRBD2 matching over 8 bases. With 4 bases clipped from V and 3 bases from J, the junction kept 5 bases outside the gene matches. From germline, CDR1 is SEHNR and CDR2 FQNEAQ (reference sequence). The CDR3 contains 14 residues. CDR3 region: CASSSRLAIYEQYF. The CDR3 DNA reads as TGTGCCAGCAGCTCCCGACTAGCGATCTACGAGCAGTACTTC.

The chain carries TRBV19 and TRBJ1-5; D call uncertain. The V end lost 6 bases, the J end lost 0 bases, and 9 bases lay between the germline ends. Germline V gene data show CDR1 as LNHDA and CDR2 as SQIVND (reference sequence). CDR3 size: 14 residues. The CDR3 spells CASRLLPSNQPQHF. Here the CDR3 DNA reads TGTGCCAGTAGACTCTTACCTAGCAATCAGCCCCAGCATTTT. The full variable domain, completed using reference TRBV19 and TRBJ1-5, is DGGITQSPKYLFRKEGQNVTLSCEQNLNHDAMYWYRQDPGQGLRLIYYSQIVNDFQKGDIAEGYSVSREKKESFPLTVTSAQKNPTAFYLCASRLLPSNQPQHFGDGTRLSIL.

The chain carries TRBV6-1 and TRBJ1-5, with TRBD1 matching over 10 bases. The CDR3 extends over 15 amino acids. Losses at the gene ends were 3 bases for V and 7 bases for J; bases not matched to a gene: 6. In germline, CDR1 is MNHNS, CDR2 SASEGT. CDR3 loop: CASSERQGAGQPQHF. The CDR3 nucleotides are TGTGCCAGCAGTGAGCGACAGGGGGCGGGGCAGCCCCAGCATTTT.

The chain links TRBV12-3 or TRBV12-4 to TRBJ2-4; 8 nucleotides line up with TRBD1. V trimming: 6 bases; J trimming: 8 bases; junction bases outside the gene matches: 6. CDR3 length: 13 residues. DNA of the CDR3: TGTGCCAGCAGGACGACAGGGGATGACATTCAGTACTTC. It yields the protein CASRTTGDDIQYF.

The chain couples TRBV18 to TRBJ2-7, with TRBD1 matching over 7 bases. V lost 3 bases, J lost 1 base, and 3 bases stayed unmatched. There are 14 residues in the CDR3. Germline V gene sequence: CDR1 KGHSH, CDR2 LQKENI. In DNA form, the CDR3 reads TGTGCCAGCTCACCGGGGACAGCGTCCTACGAGCAGTACTTC. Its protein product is CASSPGTASYEQYF.

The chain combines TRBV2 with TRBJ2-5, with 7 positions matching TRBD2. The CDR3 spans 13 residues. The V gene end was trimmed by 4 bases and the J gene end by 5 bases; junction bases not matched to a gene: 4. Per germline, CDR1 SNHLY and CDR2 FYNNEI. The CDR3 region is CASSARLAETQYF. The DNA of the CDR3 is TGTGCCAGCAGTGCTAGACTAGCTGAGACCCAGTACTTC.

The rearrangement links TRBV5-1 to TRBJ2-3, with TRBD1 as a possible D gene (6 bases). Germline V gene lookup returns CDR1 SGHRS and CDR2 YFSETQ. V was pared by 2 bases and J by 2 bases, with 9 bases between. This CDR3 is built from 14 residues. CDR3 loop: CASSLGQPTDTQYF. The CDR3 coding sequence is TGCGCCAGCAGCTTAGGACAGCCCACAGATACGCAGTATTTT.

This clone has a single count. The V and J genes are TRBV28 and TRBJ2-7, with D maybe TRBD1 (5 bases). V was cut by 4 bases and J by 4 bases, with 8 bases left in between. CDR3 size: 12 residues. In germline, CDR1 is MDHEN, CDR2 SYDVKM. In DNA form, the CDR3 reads TGTGCCAGCAGTTATCAGGGTTACGAGCAGTACTTC. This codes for CASSYQGYEQYF. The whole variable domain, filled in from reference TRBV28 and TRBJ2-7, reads DVKVTQSSRYLVKRTGEKVFLECVQDMDHENMFWYRQDPGLGLRLIYFSYDVKMKEKGDIPEGYSVSREKKERFSLILESASTNQTSMYLCASSYQGYEQYFGPGTRLTVT.

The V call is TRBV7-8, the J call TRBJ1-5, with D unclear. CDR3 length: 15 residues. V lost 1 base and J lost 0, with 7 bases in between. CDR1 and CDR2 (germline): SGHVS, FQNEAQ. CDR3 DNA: TGTGCCAGCAGCTTAGGAGGGATTAGCAATCAGCCCCAGCATTTT. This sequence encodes CASSLGGISNQPQHF.